This T cell receptor (beta chain) was sequenced in a study of blood T cell repertoires in COVID-19. Original processing methods: Nucleated cell number was recorded as an estimate derived from reference gene primer amplification. The assay was immunoSEQ multiplex PCR, and TCRdb's table has in-frame clones only and misses some. Clone size and V and J calls were adopted from that table, with D and trimming inferred from the DNA. The sample includes under 100,000 clones, roughly 89% seen only once; the top ten take 3% to 4%. The V segment lost 8 bases and the J segment 7 bases; nucleotides outside the gene matches: 15. The CDR3 length is 17 residues. Germline V gives CDR1 WSHSY, CDR2 SAAADI.

Sequences were obtained from peripheral blood. This sequence was found in an older woman with acute or convalescent COVID-19. The gene calls are TRBV10-2 and TRBJ2-1; 12 nucleotides agree with TRBD2. CDR3 residues: CASRTSGMVSSGNEQFF. CDR3 in DNA: TGCGCCAGCCGGACTAGCGGGATGGTCTCGTCGGGGAATGAGCAGTTCTTC.